The 29 T cell receptor beta chains reported below all come from one sample, sequenced in a study of cytomegalovirus exposure and HLA in healthy donors. 60 Vbeta and 13 Jbeta primers were used in PCR. Generated by immunoSEQ multiplex PCR, the TCRdb table keeps only in-frame clones and is missing some. The table has some 200,000 clones, roughly 80% seen once; the top ten hold 6.3%. The sequencing sample was made of PBMCs. All receptors come from a man aged 40-49 years in good health and CMV-seropositive.

V gene TRBV27 combines with J gene TRBJ1-2; D possibly corresponds to TRBD1 (5 bases). Germline values: CDR1 MNHEY, CDR2 SMNVEV (reference sequence). The CDR3 consists of 13 residues. The V and J ends lost 0 bases and 8 bases respectively, with 10 bases between them. CDR3 DNA sequence: TGTGCCAGCAGTTTATCCAGGGTGGGAGGCTACACCTTC. Translation gives CASSLSRVGGYTF.

This sequence joins TRBV5-4 and TRBJ2-3, with 7 bases identical to TRBD2. With V trimmed by 0 bases and J by 2 bases, 6 bases remained unmatched. Germline CDR1 SGHNT, CDR2 YYREEE (reference sequence). The CDR3 totals 16 residues. CDR3 nucleotide sequence: TGTGCCAGCAGCTTGGAGCTAGCGGACCCCACAGATACGCAGTATTTT. Translated: CASSLELADPTDTQYF.

Of note for this clone: This same CDR3 is encoded by further DNA sequences in the sample. V and J are TRBV25-1 and TRBJ1-3; TRBD1 is a possible D gene (5 bases). From germline, CDR1 is MGHDK and CDR2 SYGVNS. Trimming took off 2 bases at V and 0 bases at J, with 8 bases between the two ends. CDR3 size: 15 residues. The CDR3 region is CASSESGGSGNTIYF. The CDR3 DNA reads as TGTGCCAGCAGTGAAAGCGGGGGCTCTGGAAACACCATATATTTT.

V gene TRBV19 combines with J gene TRBJ1-2; TRBD1 agrees at 10 bases. Losses at the gene ends were 3 bases for V and 4 bases for J; bases not matched to a gene: 5. There are 15 residues in the CDR3. Germline V gene lookup returns CDR1 LNHDA and CDR2 SQIVND (reference sequence). CDR3 sequence: CASSIGGQGIYGYTF. The CDR3 bases are TGTGCCAGTAGTATTGGGGGACAGGGGATCTATGGCTACACCTTC.

The chain is built from TRBV28 and TRBJ2-3, with D possibly matching TRBD2 (5 bases). The CDR3 spans 14 residues. CDR1 and CDR2 (germline): MDHEN, SYDVKM. V gave up 7 bases and J gave up 0 bases, with 11 bases separating them. CDR3 sequence reads: CASTHPGSTDTQYF. In DNA form, the CDR3 reads TGTGCCAGCACCCACCCGGGGAGCACAGATACGCAGTATTTT.

This clone was recorded a few times. The CDR3 loop reads CASSSYNEQFF. The CDR3 DNA sequence: TGCGCCAGCAGCTCTTACAATGAGCAGTTCTTC. The J gene is TRBJ2-1, the V gene TRBV5-1; D gene uncertain. This CDR3 comprises 11 residues. Germline V CDR1 and CDR2: SGHRS, YFSETQ. Between the trimmed V and J ends, which lost 3 bases and 4 bases, there was a span of 2 bases.

The sample holds a few counts of this clone. V is TRBV2 and J is TRBJ2-2; D is perhaps TRBD1 (5 bases). The V and J ends lost 8 bases and 1 base respectively, with 14 bases between them. CDR1 SNHLY and CDR2 FYNNEI come from the germline V gene. The CDR3 is made up of 15 amino acids. CDR3 sequence (DNA): TGTGCCAGCCTTTCAATAACAGGGAACACCGGGGAGCTGTTTTTT. This encodes CASLSITGNTGELFF. Combining the CDR3 with reference TRBV2 and TRBJ2-2 gives the whole variable domain EPEVTQTPSHQVTQMGQEVILRCVPISNHLYFYWYRQILGQKVEFLVSFYNNEISEKSEIFDDQFSVERPDGSNFTLKIRSTKLEDSAMYFCASLSITGNTGELFFGEGSRLTVL.

This CDR3 is CASSLGVWDRGNTEAFF. CDR3 DNA sequence: TGTGCCAGCAGCTTAGGAGTCTGGGACAGGGGAAACACTGAAGCTTTCTTT. The rearrangement uses TRBV7-9 and TRBJ1-1; 10 bases are a match to TRBD1. The CDR3 runs 17 residues. Per the germline V gene, CDR1 is SEHNR and CDR2 is FQNEAQ (reference sequence). V shed 1 base, J shed 2 bases, and the junction held 7 bases outside the gene matches. The full variable domain, completed using reference TRBV7-9 and TRBJ1-1, is DTGVSQNPRHKITKRGQNVTFRCDPISEHNRLYWYRQTLGQGPEFLTYFQNEAQLEKSRLLSDRFSAERPKGSFSTLEIQRTEQGDSAMYLCASSLGVWDRGNTEAFFGQGTRLTVV.

The chain links TRBV9 to TRBJ2-1; TRBD1 is a possible D gene (5 bases). The V end lost 4 bases, the J end lost 6 bases, and 11 bases lay between the germline ends. Germline CDR1 SGDLS, CDR2 YYNGEE. The CDR3 spans 13 residues. The CDR3 spells CASSSRQRNEQFF. CDR3 coding DNA: TGTGCCAGCAGCTCCCGACAGCGCAATGAGCAGTTCTTC.

The V gene is TRBV7-6, the J gene TRBJ2-1; D perhaps matches TRBD2 (5 bases). V lost 5 bases and J lost 0, with 11 bases in between. Germline lookup yields CDR1 SGHVS and CDR2 FNYEAQ. The CDR3 contains 15 residues. DNA for the CDR3: TGTGCCAGCAGCCAGTCGGGGAGCTCCTACAATGAGCAGTTCTTC. It specifies CASSQSGSSYNEQFF.

A note on this clone: The junction departs from germline at one end; a sequencing error may be responsible. The chain recombines TRBV6-6 with TRBJ1-5; TRBD1 matches at 8 bases. CDR3 length: 14 amino acids. Germline-derived CDR1 and CDR2 are MNHNY and SVGAGI (reference sequence). The CDR3 nucleotides read TGTACCAGCAGCCAACAGGGGGACAATCAGCCCCAGCATTTT. It translates to CTSSQQGDNQPQHF.

The chain is built from TRBV6-6 and TRBJ2-3; weak D call: TRBD1 (6 bases). The CDR3 sequence is 16 residues long. Trimming removed 8 bases from V and 0 bases from J, with 18 bases in between. Germline V gives CDR1 MNHNY, CDR2 SVGAGI (reference sequence). The CDR3 DNA reads TGTGCCAGCGTCAAGGTGGGGGCCCCTAGCACAGATACGCAGTATTTT. Its translation: CASVKVGAPSTDTQYF.

The chain couples TRBV5-4 to TRBJ1-6; TRBD1 aligns across 7 bases. With 4 bases clipped from V and 10 bases from J, the junction kept 8 bases outside the gene matches. The CDR3 consists of 14 residues. The germline gives CDR1 SGHNT, CDR2 YYREEE (reference sequence). Here the CDR3 reads CASSRGQGQSPLHF. The CDR3 coding sequence is TGTGCCAGCAGCAGGGGGCAGGGGCAATCACCCCTCCACTTT.

The gene calls are TRBV9 and TRBJ2-4; maybe TRBD1 (5 bases). Germline CDR1 and CDR2: SGDLS and YYNGEE. Trimming pared 4 bases from V and 1 base from J, leaving 12 bases between. This CDR3 comprises 15 residues. Here the CDR3 reads CASSSPGHAKNIQYF. The CDR3 DNA is TGTGCCAGCAGCTCTCCTGGACATGCCAAAAACATTCAGTACTTC.

The chain carries TRBV11-2 and TRBJ2-1, with D perhaps matching TRBD2 (6 bases). Trimming cost V 3 bases and J 6 bases, with 21 bases left between them. The germline V gene encodes CDR1 SGHAT and CDR2 FQNNGV. The CDR3 loop spans 17 amino acids. The CDR3 region is CASSLGIREVYSNEQFF. The CDR3 nucleotides read TGTGCCAGCAGCTTGGGCATCAGGGAGGTTTATAGCAATGAGCAGTTCTTC.

This sequence joins TRBV7-6 and TRBJ1-3, with D possibly being TRBD1 (6 bases). From germline, CDR1 is SGHVS and CDR2 FNYEAQ. Between the trimmed V and J ends, which lost 5 bases and 0 bases, there was a span of 11 bases. This CDR3 has 15 amino acids. The chain's CDR3 is CASSTTGSSGNTIYF. The CDR3 DNA reads as TGTGCCAGCAGCACTACAGGGAGCTCTGGAAACACCATATATTTT.

V is TRBV20-1 and J is TRBJ1-2; 8 bases fit TRBD1. The germline V gene has CDR1 DFQATT and CDR2 SNEGSKA (reference sequence). The junction had 4 bases not matched to a gene; V was cut back by 5 bases and J by 8 bases. CDR3 length: 11 amino acids. Written as DNA, the CDR3 is TGCAGTGCTGACAGGGGTGGAGGCTACACCTTC. Translated, it gives CSADRGGGYTF.

This chain joins TRBV5-1 and TRBJ1-4, with 7 bases identical to TRBD1. Germline CDR1 and CDR2: SGHRS and YFSETQ. J lost 8 bases, V lost 3 bases, and 4 bases had no gene match. The CDR3 has 13 residues. Written as DNA, the CDR3 is TGCGCCAGCAGCTCCGGGACAGTCGAAAAACTGTTTTTT. Its protein product is CASSSGTVEKLFF.

In nucleotides, the CDR3 is TGTGCCAGCAGCGTAGATGGCTCTAATGAAAAACTGTTTTTT. It specifies CASSVDGSNEKLFF. This rearrangement joins TRBV9 to TRBJ1-4; D gene unclear. Trimming took off 0 bases at V and 3 bases at J, with 6 bases between the two ends. The CDR3 is made up of 14 amino acids. Germline lookup yields CDR1 SGDLS and CDR2 YYNGEE.

The V and J genes are TRBV19 and TRBJ2-1, with TRBD2 matching 9 bases. The CDR3 spans 13 residues. V was clipped by 6 bases and J by 13 bases; unmatched bases: 10. The V gene's germline CDR1 is LNHDA and CDR2 SQIVND (reference sequence). CDR3 in amino acids: CASRASGASVQFF. CDR3 sequence (DNA): TGTGCCAGTAGGGCTAGCGGGGCGAGTGTACAGTTCTTC.

The J gene is TRBJ2-7, the V gene TRBV5-6; D is perhaps TRBD1 (8 bases). Per the germline V gene, CDR1 is SGHDT and CDR2 is YYEEEE. The CDR3 spans 13 residues. Trimming pared 2 bases from V and 4 bases from J, leaving 10 bases between. The CDR3 region is CASSLQGGYEQYF. As DNA, the CDR3 is TGTGCCAGCAGCTTACAGGGGGGGTACGAGCAGTACTTC.

The rearrangement joins TRBV18 to TRBJ1-1; TRBD1 matches at 8 bases. CDR1 is KGHSH and CDR2 is LQKENI in the germline V gene. V shed 2 bases, J shed 3 bases, and the junction held 11 bases outside the gene matches. This CDR3 has 17 residues. CDR3 sequence: CASSPGTGRAVDTEAFF. The CDR3 DNA reads as TGTGCCAGCTCACCAGGGACAGGTCGTGCGGTAGACACTGAAGCTTTCTTT.

V is TRBV12-5 and J is TRBJ1-1, with a tentative D call TRBD1 (5 bases). This CDR3 contains 15 residues. Trimming removed 3 bases at V and 1 base at J, with 12 bases between. Germline V CDR1 and CDR2: LGHNT, FRNRAP. This CDR3 reads CASGFASQGNTEAFF. The DNA of the CDR3 is TGTGCTAGTGGTTTTGCAAGCCAGGGGAACACTGAAGCTTTCTTT.

The V and J genes are TRBV4-3 and TRBJ2-7; the D gene is possibly TRBD2 (6 bases). This CDR3 spans 13 amino acids. V was shortened by 0 bases and J by 5 bases, with 8 bases between the two germline ends. Germline CDR1 is LGHNA and CDR2 is YSLEER. DNA of the CDR3: TGCGCCAGCAGCCAAGATCCGGGGGACGAGCAGTACTTC. This encodes CASSQDPGDEQYF.

The chain joins TRBV14 to TRBJ2-7; 8 nucleotides agree with TRBD1. Per germline, CDR1 SGHDN and CDR2 FVKESK. With 1 base clipped from V and 3 bases from J, the junction kept 14 bases outside the gene matches. The CDR3 spans 18 residues. The CDR3 loop is CASSQGDRSNMLLYEQYF. CDR3 DNA: TGTGCCAGCAGCCAAGGGGACAGGTCGAATATGTTACTCTACGAGCAGTACTTC.

V and J are TRBV10-3 and TRBJ2-6; possibly TRBD1 for D (6 bases). The CDR3 covers 16 residues. The germline V gene has CDR1 ENHRY and CDR2 SYGVKD. Trimming removed 7 bases at V and 2 bases at J, with 15 bases between. For the CDR3, the DNA is TGTGCCATCACCGGGGTGGCAGGGGCTGGGGCCAACGTCCTGACTTTC. Its protein product is CAITGVAGAGANVLTF.

The CDR3 DNA is TGCGCCAGCAGGGGGGCTGGACAGGGGAGCACCGGGGAGCTGTTTTTT. This sequence encodes CASRGAGQGSTGELFF. The chain is built from TRBV4-1 and TRBJ2-2; 9 bases line up with TRBD1. V was pared by 6 bases and J by 4 bases, with 9 bases of the junction left unmatched. This CDR3 is built from 16 residues. Germline lookup yields CDR1 MGHRA and CDR2 YSYEKL.

This clone was observed a handful of times. CDR3 sequence: CASSLERTVYGYTF. In DNA, the CDR3 is TGTGCCAGCAGCTTAGAGCGGACAGTCTATGGCTACACCTTC. This rearrangement joins TRBV7-9 to TRBJ1-2; TRBD1 is a possible D gene (6 bases). The germline V gene encodes CDR1 SEHNR and CDR2 FQNEAQ (reference sequence). The CDR3 has 14 residues. Deletions cut 1 base from V and 4 bases from J, with 10 bases between.

V gene TRBV7-9 combines with J gene TRBJ1-4; 7 bases are shared with TRBD1. The germline V gene has CDR1 SEHNR and CDR2 FQNEAQ (reference sequence). This CDR3 has 14 residues. With V trimmed by 2 bases and J by 5 bases, 2 bases remained unmatched. The CDR3 nucleotides read TGTGCCAGCAGCTTAAGGGGGCAAAATGAAAAACTGTTTTTT. It codes for CASSLRGQNEKLFF. Combining the CDR3 with reference TRBV7-9 and TRBJ1-4 gives the whole variable domain DTGVSQNPRHKITKRGQNVTFRCDPISEHNRLYWYRQTLGQGPEFLTYFQNEAQLEKSRLLSDRFSAERPKGSFSTLEIQRTEQGDSAMYLCASSLRGQNEKLFFGSGTQLSVL.